Listed below are T cell receptor beta chains from one sample, sequenced in a study of blood T cell repertoires in COVID-19. Profiled with immunoSEQ multiplex PCR; TCRdb holds only in-frame clones, not every one. The sample has tens of thousands of clones, about 77% seen once; the top ten hold over 5.5%. Material for sequencing was peripheral blood. The receptors stem from a man aged 70-80 years with COVID-19, enrolled during active disease. Each CDR3 is given with its conserved first and last residue. A D gene is named only where the DNA matches it firmly. Size tells how often a clone was seen (once, few, many) or the class of an expanded clone, and some rows leave it out.

j_call	v_call	d_call	clone_size	cdr3_aa	cdr3_nt
TRBJ2-2	TRBV7-9	TRBD1	many	CASSPKTGGPNTGELFF	TGTGCCAGCAGCCCTAAGACAGGGGGCCCTAACACCGGGGAGCTGTTTTTT
TRBJ1-1	TRBV6-2/TRBV6-3	.	.	CASIPSPGVTEAFF	TGTGCCAGCATCCCTTCCCCAGGGGTAACTGAAGCTTTCTTT
TRBJ2-7	TRBV28	TRBD2	.	CASRLPGLRYEQYF	TGTGCCAGCAGACTACCGGGACTACGCTACGAGCAGTACTTC
TRBJ1-2	TRBV28	.	.	CASSSGANYGYTF	TGTGCCAGCAGCTCAGGGGCGAACTATGGCTACACCTTC
TRBJ2-1	TRBV12-5	.	.	CASGQDNYNEQFF	TGTGCTAGTGGTCAGGACAACTACAATGAGCAGTTCTTC
TRBJ1-1	TRBV27	.	.	CASSSGQVAFF	TGTGCCAGCAGTTCCGGACAAGTAGCTTTCTTT
TRBJ2-2	TRBV5-1	.	.	CASSQDAGELFF	TGCGCCAGCAGCCAGGATGCCGGGGAGCTGTTTTTT
TRBJ1-2	TRBV11-3	.	.	CASSPGGRSYGYTF	TGTGCCAGCAGCCCCGGGGGGAGGAGCTATGGCTACACCTTC
TRBJ2-2	TRBV27	TRBD1	few	CASKYLQGADGELFF	TGTGCCAGCAAGTACCTACAGGGGGCCGACGGGGAGCTGTTTTTT
TRBJ1-1	TRBV3-1/TRBV3-2	.	.	CASSQGQGGNTEAFF	TGTGCCAGCAGCCAAGGACAAGGGGGGAACACTGAAGCTTTCTTT
TRBJ2-7	TRBV6-5	.	.	CASSGLGQGAHEQYF	TGTGCCAGCAGCGGACTAGGGCAGGGGGCCCACGAGCAGTACTTC
TRBJ2-6	TRBV4-3	TRBD2	.	CASSKGTSGSLSGANVLTF	TGCGCCAGCAGCAAGGGAACTAGCGGGAGTTTGTCTGGGGCCAACGTCCTGACTTTC
TRBJ1-1	TRBV5-1	.	few	CASSWKDTNTEAFF	TGCGCCAGCAGCTGGAAGGACACGAACACTGAAGCTTTCTTT
TRBJ1-6	TRBV13	.	.	CASSPYGNSPLHF	TGTGCCAGCAGTCCCTACGGTAATTCACCCCTCCACTTT
TRBJ1-4	TRBV27	.	.	CASRAGATGNEKLFF	TGTGCCAGTCGAGCTGGGGCGACGGGCAACGAAAAACTGTTTTTT
TRBJ2-5	TRBV5-1	.	.	CASSLGLAGRETQYF	TGCGCCAGCAGCTTGGGCCTCGCCGGGAGAGAGACCCAGTACTTC
TRBJ1-3	TRBV28	TRBD1	.	CASRRDGTGAHSGNTIYF	TGTGCCAGCAGGCGAGATGGGACAGGGGCACACTCTGGAAACACCATATATTTT
TRBJ2-1	TRBV9	TRBD2	.	CASSVGTSGNEQFF	TGTGCCAGCAGCGTAGGGACTAGCGGTAATGAGCAGTTCTTC
TRBJ2-5	TRBV6-2/TRBV6-3	.	.	CASSSWGQPQETQYF	TGTGCCAGCAGTTCCTGGGGGCAGCCCCAAGAGACCCAGTACTTC
TRBJ1-1	TRBV5-6	.	.	CASTKLKNTEAFF	TGTGCCAGCACCAAACTCAAGAACACTGAAGCTTTCTTT
TRBJ2-1	TRBV5-1	.	.	CASSPPALINEQFF	TGCGCCAGCAGCCCCCCCGCACTAATCAATGAGCAGTTCTTC
TRBJ2-1	TRBV29-1	TRBD2	few	CSVEEGGLAGEQFF	TGCAGCGTTGAAGAGGGGGGACTAGCAGGTGAGCAGTTCTTC
TRBJ1-2	TRBV28	.	.	CASSLAQVNYGYTF	TGTGCCAGCAGTTTAGCACAGGTTAACTATGGCTACACCTTC
TRBJ2-2	TRBV4-2	TRBD1	.	CASSPLGTGVNTGELFF	TGTGCCAGCAGCCCTCTAGGGACAGGGGTTAACACCGGGGAGCTGTTTTTT
TRBJ1-2	TRBV4-2	.	.	CASSQRTEANYGYTF	TGTGCCAGCAGCCAGAGGACTGAAGCTAACTATGGCTACACCTTC
TRBJ1-6	TRBV30	.	once	CAWSVRGSSNSPLHF	TGTGCCTGGAGTGTACGGGGGTCGAGTAATTCACCCCTCCACTTT
TRBJ1-5	TRBV6-2/TRBV6-3	.	.	CASSRGGTGVGNQPQHF	TGTGCCAGCAGCCGGGGGGGAACCGGGGTGGGCAATCAGCCCCAGCATTTT
TRBJ1-1	TRBV2	TRBD1	once	CASTRTGLTEAFF	TGTGCCAGCACCAGGACAGGGCTCACTGAAGCTTTCTTT
TRBJ1-2	TRBV4-1	.	.	CASSQAGSTYYGYTF	TGCGCCAGCAGCCAAGCGGGTAGCACGTACTATGGCTACACCTTC
TRBJ2-2	TRBV3-1/TRBV3-2	TRBD2	.	CASSRLLGRGTSGTGELFF	TGTGCCAGCAGCCGCCTTTTGGGGCGGGGGACCTCGGGCACCGGGGAGCTGTTTTTT
TRBJ2-1	TRBV11-3	TRBD1	.	CASSLGGTVYNEQFF	TGTGCCAGCAGCTTAGGGGGGACAGTTTACAATGAGCAGTTCTTC
TRBJ1-5	TRBV6-1	.	.	CASSEMGRFNQPQHF	TGTGCCAGCAGTGAAATGGGCAGGTTCAATCAGCCCCAGCATTTT
TRBJ2-1	TRBV6-2/TRBV6-3	.	.	CASSYSLAGGNEQFF	TGTGCCAGCAGTTACTCGTTGGCGGGTGGGAATGAGCAGTTCTTC
TRBJ2-5	TRBV2	TRBD2	few	CASSEGASGREETQYF	TGTGCCAGCAGTGAGGGGGCTAGCGGGAGGGAAGAGACCCAGTACTTC
TRBJ2-1	TRBV28	TRBD2	few	CASSLNRGWREQEYNEQFF	TGTGCCAGCAGTTTGAATCGTGGATGGCGGGAGCAAGAATACAATGAGCAGTTCTTC
TRBJ2-5	TRBV28	TRBD2	.	CATVGLPQETQYF	TGTGCCACCGTGGGACTACCCCAAGAGACCCAGTACTTC
TRBJ1-2	TRBV19	.	.	CASNREPTTGVGYTF	TGTGCCAGTAATAGGGAGCCGACGACAGGCGTCGGCTACACCTTC
TRBJ1-1	TRBV6-6	.	.	CASSEDTEAFF	TGTGCCAGCAGCGAGGACACTGAAGCTTTCTTT
TRBJ1-4	TRBV7-9	.	.	CASIPAGDEKLFF	TGTGCCAGCATACCGGCAGGGGATGAAAAACTGTTTTTT
TRBJ2-7	TRBV7-2	.	.	CASSLASGRSSYEQYF	TGTGCCAGCAGCTTAGCGAGCGGCAGGAGCTCCTACGAGCAGTACTTC
TRBJ1-6	TRBV5-1	.	few	CASSLDSTPYSPLHF	TGCGCCAGCAGCCTGGACTCAACCCCCTATTCACCCCTCCACTTT
TRBJ2-3	TRBV9	TRBD2	.	CASSATSSGYTDTQYF	TGTGCCAGCAGCGCCACGTCTAGCGGCTACACAGATACGCAGTATTTT
TRBJ2-5	TRBV29-1	TRBD1	.	CSVESRGRRETQYF	TGCAGCGTTGAGTCCAGGGGGAGACGGGAGACCCAGTACTTC
TRBJ2-5	TRBV5-1	.	.	CASRVDRRETQYF	TGCGCCAGCCGCGTGGACAGACGGGAGACCCAGTACTTC
TRBJ2-7	TRBV9	.	.	CASSPPGSPYEQYF	TGTGCCAGCAGCCCCCCCGGGAGCCCCTACGAGCAGTACTTC
TRBJ1-1	TRBV13	.	.	CASSFRRVYTEAFF	TGTGCCAGCAGCTTTCGGCGGGTGTACACTGAAGCTTTCTTT
TRBJ2-1	TRBV27	.	.	CASRPFQLAHNEQFF	TGTGCCAGCAGGCCCTTCCAACTAGCCCACAATGAGCAGTTCTTC
TRBJ2-5	TRBV5-6	TRBD1	.	CASTGQGQETQYF	TGTGCCAGCACCGGACAGGGCCAAGAGACCCAGTACTTC
TRBJ2-3	TRBV9	.	once	CASSVGTYTDTQYF	TGTGCCAGCAGCGTAGGGACATACACAGATACGCAGTATTTT
TRBJ1-3	TRBV7-2	.	few	CASSLGRGQEINHF	TGTGCCAGCAGCTTAGGTAGGGGTCAGGAAATAAACCATTTT